One sample yielded the 27 T cell receptor beta chains listed below, sequenced in a study of Graves' ophthalmopathy and Graves' hyperthyroidism. The TCR beta CDR3 regions underwent amplification from RNA transcripts. Following a first-round RT-PCR that used HTBI primers, a second-round multiplex PCR was carried out. TCRdb re-called the multiplex PCR reads through MiXCR, storing one row per CDR3 protein. This table has over 45,000 distinct CDR3 sequences, under 55% appearing once. The sequenced sample was peripheral blood. The receptors were sampled from an adult man with Graves' ophthalmopathy.

This clonotype was seen at least ten times. The chain combines TRBV12-3 or TRBV12-4 with TRBJ1-1; 7 bases fit TRBD1. V lost 3 bases, J lost 1 base, and 8 bases stayed unmatched. This CDR3 is 16 amino acids long. CDR3 bases: TGTGCCAGCAGTTTTCTTGGCAGGGGGGGGAACACTGAAGCTTTCTTT. This gives the protein CASSFLGRGGNTEAFF.

This clonotype was found many times. J is TRBJ1-2 and V is TRBV20-1; 8 bases align to TRBD1. Germline V CDR1 and CDR2: DFQATT, SNEGSKA (reference sequence). The CDR3 is 14 amino acids. V shed 6 bases, J shed 3 bases, and the junction held 9 bases outside the gene matches. CDR3 coding DNA: TGCAGTGCCCCCCGTGGACAGGGCGACTATGGCTACACCTTC. As protein: CSAPRGQGDYGYTF.

The CDR3 region has the DNA TGTGCCAGTAGTAGCGGGAGGGCCAATGAGCAGTTCTTC. It translates to CASSSGRANEQFF. This rearrangement joins TRBV19 to TRBJ2-1; 9 bases map to TRBD2. CDR1 and CDR2 from the germline V gene are LNHDA and SQIVND (reference sequence). The CDR3 is 13 amino acids. The V segment lost 4 bases and the J segment 6 bases; nucleotides outside the gene matches: 1.

A note on this clonotype: Given the absence of the conserved phenylalanine or tryptophan at the CDR3 end, a read error is likely. The rearrangement uses TRBV7-9 and TRBJ2-5; a possible D gene is TRBD1 (5 bases). The germline V and J ends were trimmed by 6 bases and 4 bases, with 12 bases remaining between them. This CDR3 is built from 13 residues. Germline CDR1 and CDR2: SEHNR and FQNEAQ (reference sequence). The CDR3 here is CASRIIRGETQYL. CDR3 sequence (DNA): TGTGCCAGCAGAATCATAAGGGGAGAGACCCAGTACTTG.

This clonotype was detected only once. V gene TRBV7-3 combines with J gene TRBJ2-1; TRBD1 aligns across 12 bases. Germline V gene sequence: CDR1 SGHTA, CDR2 FQGTGA. The trim removed 2 bases at V and 6 bases at J, leaving 11 bases unmatched. The CDR3 consists of 18 residues. The DNA of the CDR3 is TGTGCCAGCAGCTTAGTTGGGACAGGGGGCCGGCCGATCAATGAGCAGTTCTTC. It encodes CASSLVGTGGRPINEQFF. Based on the CDR3 plus reference TRBV7-3 and TRBJ2-1, the full variable domain is GAGVSQTPSNKVTEKGKYVELRCDPISGHTALYWYRQSLGQGPEFLIYFQGTGAADDSGLPNDRFFAVRPEGSVSTLKIQRTERGDSAVYLCASSLVGTGGRPINEQFFGPGTRLTVL.

Comment on this clonotype: The conserved closing phenylalanine or tryptophan is absent in this CDR3, likely reflecting a read error. The chain links TRBV5-6 to TRBJ2-5, with D perhaps matching TRBD2 (6 bases). The length of the CDR3 is 14 residues. Germline values: CDR1 SGHDT, CDR2 YYEEEE. For the CDR3, the DNA is TGTACCAGCAGGCCCGGGACTTTCGTTGAGACCCAGTACTGC. It is translated as CTSRPGTFVETQYC.

This clonotype was detected ten times or more. The genes are TRBV7-9 and TRBJ2-1, with D tentatively TRBD2 (7 bases). The V gene's germline CDR1 is SEHNR and CDR2 FQNEAQ (reference sequence). The CDR3 extends over 14 amino acids. V dropped 5 bases and J dropped 4 bases, with 12 bases sitting between them. DNA for the CDR3: TGTGCCAGCAGCGGGGGGAGGGGGTACAATGAGCAGTTCTTC. As protein: CASSGGRGYNEQFF.

This clonotype came up many times. The V and J genes are TRBV10-3 and TRBJ1-1; D not certain. CDR1 is ENHRY and CDR2 is SYGVKD in the germline V gene. This CDR3 contains 11 residues. Trimming cost V 6 bases and J 6 bases, with 8 bases left between them. The CDR3 bases are TGTGCCATCAGCGGCGCTTCTGAAGCTTTCTTT. Translation gives CAISGASEAFF.

V gene TRBV20-1 combines with J gene TRBJ2-1, with D perhaps TRBD2 (6 bases). V gave up 6 bases and J gave up 6 bases, with 18 bases separating them. This CDR3 spans 14 amino acids. Germline CDR1 and CDR2: DFQATT and SNEGSKA (reference sequence). CDR3 protein: CSAERATTLNEQFF. DNA of the CDR3: TGCAGTGCGGAGCGGGCGACGACCCTCAATGAGCAGTTCTTC.

This clonotype is judged medium-sized. This chain links TRBV10-1 with TRBJ2-7; D remains ambiguous. CDR3 size: 11 residues. The germline CDR1 and CDR2 sequences are WNHNN and SYGVQD (reference sequence). V lost 1 base and J 10 bases, leaving 8 bases between the germline ends. The CDR3 DNA sequence: TGCGCCAGCAGTGAGTTGGGGTGTCAGTACTTC. Translation: CASSELGCQYF.

This clonotype was counted many times. V usage is TRBV5-1 and J usage is TRBJ2-5; 11 bases fit TRBD2. Unmatched junction bases numbered 2, after V lost 0 bases and J lost 4 bases. The CDR3 length is 15 residues. Per the germline V gene, CDR1 is SGHRS and CDR2 is YFSETQ. As DNA, the CDR3 is TGCGCCAGCAGCTTGGTACTAGCGGGGGTAGAGACCCAGTACTTC. Residues: CASSLVLAGVETQYF.

The chain has TRBV10-3 and TRBJ2-3; 7 bases fit TRBD2. The length of the CDR3 is 14 residues. Germline values: CDR1 ENHRY, CDR2 SYGVKD. J gave up 0 bases and V 6 bases, and 3 bases lay outside the gene matches. CDR3 sequence: CAIRTGLSTDTQYF. In DNA, the CDR3 is TGTGCCATCAGGACGGGACTAAGCACAGATACGCAGTATTTT.

This clonotype showed up many times. The chain recombines TRBV20-1 with TRBJ2-3; a possible D gene is TRBD1 (6 bases). Deletions cut 5 bases from V and 3 bases from J, with 12 bases between. Per germline, CDR1 DFQATT and CDR2 SNEGSKA (reference sequence). The CDR3 runs to 13 residues. The CDR3 loop reads CSAGGGQTDTQYF. The CDR3 DNA reads as TGCAGTGCTGGAGGCGGACAGACAGATACGCAGTATTTT.

This clonotype was detected once. The chain has TRBV11-1 and TRBJ2-5; tentatively, D is TRBD2 (5 bases). The CDR3 runs 17 residues. CDR1 is SGHAT, CDR2 FQDESV, per germline (reference sequence). Trimming stripped 3 bases from V and 2 bases from J, with 19 bases between. For the CDR3, the DNA is TGTGCCAGCAGCTTGCCGGTAGAGGGAGAGGTACAAGAGACCCAGTACTTC. As protein: CASSLPVEGEVQETQYF. Full variable domain (missing parts from reference TRBV11-1 and TRBJ2-5): EAEVAQSPRYKITEKSQAVAFWCDPISGHATLYWYRQILGQGPELLVQFQDESVVDDSQLPKDRFSAERLKGVDSTLKIQPAELGDSAMYLCASSLPVEGEVQETQYFGPGTRLLVL.

The chain joins TRBV9 to TRBJ2-7; TRBD1 matches at 10 bases. Germline values: CDR1 SGDLS, CDR2 YYNGEE. The CDR3 length is 14 residues. The V gene end was trimmed by 4 bases and the J gene end by 7 bases; junction bases not matched to a gene: 8. The CDR3 spells CASSPRQGAEEQYF. Written as DNA, the CDR3 is TGTGCCAGCAGCCCTCGACAGGGGGCGGAAGAGCAGTACTTC.

This rearrangement joins TRBV15 to TRBJ2-5; D is unresolved. Deletions cut 0 bases from V and 4 bases from J, with 18 bases between. The CDR3 has 17 residues. The germline V gene has CDR1 LNHNV and CDR2 YYDKDF (reference sequence). CDR3 in amino acids: CATSRDSVAWGGETQYF. CDR3 bases: TGTGCCACCAGCAGAGATTCGGTAGCTTGGGGTGGAGAGACCCAGTACTTC.

The rearrangement uses TRBV7-9 and TRBJ1-2; possible D gene TRBD1, 6 bases. V lost 5 bases and J lost 2, with 18 bases in between. CDR1 and CDR2 (germline): SEHNR, FQNEAQ (reference sequence). This CDR3 comprises 16 residues. CDR3 sequence: CASSPSGTRANYGYTF. The CDR3 bases are TGTGCCAGCAGCCCGTCGGGGACAAGGGCAAACTATGGCTACACCTTC.

By sample share, this clonotype is medium-sized (0.01 to 0.1%). This sequence joins TRBV19 and TRBJ1-2; TRBD1 aligns across 8 bases. V was pared by 4 bases and J by 3 bases, with 4 bases of the junction left unmatched. This CDR3 has 14 residues. Germline V gene lookup returns CDR1 LNHDA and CDR2 SQIVND (reference sequence). CDR3 sequence reads: CASSTGQADYGYTF. As DNA, the CDR3 is TGTGCCAGTAGTACGGGACAGGCGGACTATGGCTACACCTTC.

This clonotype was detected many times. DNA for the CDR3: TGTGCCAGCAGTTACGGGGAACCTCCCCATGAGCAGTTCTTC. Protein: CASSYGEPPHEQFF. The genes are TRBV6-5 and TRBJ2-1; no firm D call. Germline loops: CDR1 MNHEY, CDR2 SVGAGI. CDR3 length: 14 amino acids. V was trimmed by 2 bases and J by 8 bases, leaving 13 bases between them.

The chain joins TRBV10-3 to TRBJ2-7; D gene uncertain. There are 14 residues in the CDR3. Germline-derived CDR1 and CDR2 are ENHRY and SYGVKD. The V end lost 3 bases, the J end lost 6 bases, and 15 bases lay between the germline ends. This chain's CDR3 is CAISDSIRVSEQYF. The CDR3 DNA reads as TGTGCCATCAGTGATAGTATCAGAGTCTCCGAGCAGTACTTC.

V is TRBV7-8 and J is TRBJ2-1, with D possibly TRBD2 on 5 matching bases. Per the germline V gene, CDR1 is SGHVS and CDR2 is FQNEAQ. CDR3 length: 15 residues. Trimming took off 5 bases at V and 0 bases at J, with 11 bases between the two ends. The CDR3 nucleotides read TGTGCCAGCAGCCCGGACTCGAGCTCCTACAATGAGCAGTTCTTC. It encodes CASSPDSSSYNEQFF.

This clonotype was recorded once. V usage is TRBV7-2 and J usage is TRBJ1-6; D ambiguous. Germline-derived CDR1 and CDR2 are SGHTA and FQGNSA. V was trimmed by 7 bases and J by 5 bases, leaving 18 bases between them. The CDR3 contains 16 residues. CDR3 protein: CASKEGSAINNSPLHF. In nucleotides, the CDR3 is TGTGCCAGCAAGGAGGGTTCGGCCATTAATAATTCACCCCTCCACTTT. Full variable domain (missing parts from reference TRBV7-2 and TRBJ1-6): GAGVSQSPSNKVTEKGKDVELRCDPISGHTALYWYRQSLGQGLEFLIYFQGNSAPDKSGLPSDRFSAERTGGSVSTLTIQRTQQEDSAVYLCASKEGSAINNSPLHFGNGTRLTVT.

Ten or more counts support this clonotype. CDR3 amino acids: CASSATLSGGAMNEQFF. In DNA form, the CDR3 reads TGTGCCAGCAGCGCAACCCTCAGCGGGGGGGCCATGAATGAGCAGTTCTTC. The V and J genes are TRBV9 and TRBJ2-1; 10 bases are shared with TRBD2. In germline, CDR1 is SGDLS, CDR2 YYNGEE. V lost 3 bases and J lost 7; bases outside the gene matches: 13. This CDR3 comprises 17 residues.

This clonotype was found many times. This chain joins TRBV5-5 and TRBJ2-7; TRBD2 agrees at 11 bases. The CDR3 sequence is 15 residues long. Germline loops: CDR1 SGHKS, CDR2 YYEKEE (reference sequence). With V trimmed by 3 bases and J by 5 bases, 7 bases remained unmatched. This chain's CDR3 is CASSSRLAGSDEQYF. The CDR3 nucleotides are TGTGCCAGCAGCTCCAGACTAGCGGGGTCCGACGAGCAGTACTTC.

This chain joins TRBV7-2 and TRBJ2-6, with D uncertain. Trimming took 5 bases from V and 0 from J, leaving 11 bases between them. Germline CDR1 SGHTA, CDR2 FQGNSA. CDR3 length equals 16 residues. CDR3: CASSPAAVSGANVLTF. The CDR3 DNA reads TGTGCCAGCAGCCCCGCGGCGGTCTCTGGGGCCAACGTCCTGACTTTC.

This clonotype has ten or more counts. CDR3: CASSRVWSGGYTF. The CDR3 bases are TGTGCCAGCAGCCGCGTATGGAGTGGTGGCTACACCTTC. The chain couples TRBV14 to TRBJ1-2; D is undetermined. V was clipped by 4 bases and J by 7 bases, with 13 bases between them. Germline CDR1 reads SGHDN; CDR2 reads FVKESK. This CDR3 contains 13 residues. Supplemented by reference TRBV14 and TRBJ1-2, the full variable domain reads EAGVTQFPSHSVIEKGQTVTLRCDPISGHDNLYWYRRVMGKEIKFLLHFVKESKQDESGMPNNRFLAERTGGTYSTLKVQPAELEDSGVYFCASSRVWSGGYTFGSGTRLTVV.

This clonotype was picked up many times. The CDR3 protein is CASSYSSSGYEQYF. CDR3 nucleotide sequence: TGTGCCAGCAGTTACTCTTCTAGCGGCTACGAGCAGTACTTC. V gene TRBV6-5 combines with J gene TRBJ2-7; 7 nucleotides agree with TRBD2. Germline CDR1 is MNHEY and CDR2 is SVGAGI. Trimming cost V 0 bases and J 3 bases; bases outside gene matches: 2. CDR3 length: 14 residues.